This T cell receptor beta chain stems from a study of cytotoxic CD8 clonotypes in ibrutinib-treated CLL. Across the whole study: Within the patient group, some 11 were relapsed/refractory and fewer than 16 treatment-naive, and roughly 18 were IGHV unmutated. General study results and limits: Sample timing was unmatched between remission and later-progressing patients; lymph nodes unstudied. Ibrutinib response saw clonality rise, and progression saw it return toward baseline. Once treatment began, public clonotypes, which were uncommon, contracted or stayed stable.

A word on this clone: The antigen is undetermined. The sample has other DNA sequences that encode this CDR3 too.

The V end was cut by 2 bases, the J end by 1 base, with 6 bases between. The CDR3 sequence is 14 residues long. Germline CDR1 SGHTA, CDR2 FQGTGA. Assay: immunoSEQ multiplex PCR; the TCRdb copy retains only in-frame clones and omits some. The data show about 14,000 clones, with roughly 76% seen just once and roughly 5.9% held by the top ten. The clonotype was recovered from a human donor with chronic lymphocytic leukemia. The specimen comprised PBMCs, sampled before ibrutinib treatment. The rearrangement links TRBV7-3 to TRBJ2-1, with D perhaps TRBD1 or TRBD2 (5 bases each). CDR3 in amino acids: CASSLGGSYNEQFF. CDR3 DNA: TGTGCCAGCAGCTTAGGGGGTTCCTACAATGAGCAGTTCTTC.